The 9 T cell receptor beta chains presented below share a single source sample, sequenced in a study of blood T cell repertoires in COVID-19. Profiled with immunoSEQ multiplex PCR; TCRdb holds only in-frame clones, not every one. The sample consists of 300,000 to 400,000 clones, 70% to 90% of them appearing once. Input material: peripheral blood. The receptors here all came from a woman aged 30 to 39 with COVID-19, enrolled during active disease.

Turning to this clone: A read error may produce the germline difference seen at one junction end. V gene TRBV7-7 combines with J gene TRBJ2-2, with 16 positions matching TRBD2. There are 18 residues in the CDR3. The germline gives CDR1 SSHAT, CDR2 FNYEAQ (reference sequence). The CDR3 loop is CASSPGLAGGPGTGELFF. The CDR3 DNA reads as TGTGCTAGCAGCCCGGGACTAGCGGGAGGGCCGGGGACCGGGGAGCTGTTTTTT.

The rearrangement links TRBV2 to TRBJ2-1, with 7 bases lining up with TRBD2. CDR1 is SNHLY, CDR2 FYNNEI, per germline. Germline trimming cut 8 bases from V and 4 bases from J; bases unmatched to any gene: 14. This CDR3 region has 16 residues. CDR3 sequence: CASHETLADAYNEQFF. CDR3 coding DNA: TGTGCCAGCCATGAAACTCTAGCGGACGCATACAATGAGCAGTTCTTC.

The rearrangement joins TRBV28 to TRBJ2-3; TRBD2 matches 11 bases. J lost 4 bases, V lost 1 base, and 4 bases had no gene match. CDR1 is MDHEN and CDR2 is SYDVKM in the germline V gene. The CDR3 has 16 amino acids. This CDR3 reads CASSLLAGGIADTQYF. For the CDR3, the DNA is TGTGCCAGCAGTTTATTAGCGGGGGGGATCGCAGATACGCAGTATTTT. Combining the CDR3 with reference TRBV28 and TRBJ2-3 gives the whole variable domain DVKVTQSSRYLVKRTGEKVFLECVQDMDHENMFWYRQDPGLGLRLIYFSYDVKMKEKGDIPEGYSVSREKKERFSLILESASTNQTSMYLCASSLLAGGIADTQYFGPGTRLTVL.

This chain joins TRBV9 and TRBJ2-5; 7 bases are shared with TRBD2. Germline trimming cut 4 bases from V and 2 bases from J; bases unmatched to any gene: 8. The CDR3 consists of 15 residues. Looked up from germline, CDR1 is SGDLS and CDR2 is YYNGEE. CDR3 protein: CASSQSGADQETQYF. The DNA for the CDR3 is TGTGCCAGCAGCCAGAGCGGGGCAGATCAAGAGACCCAGTACTTC.

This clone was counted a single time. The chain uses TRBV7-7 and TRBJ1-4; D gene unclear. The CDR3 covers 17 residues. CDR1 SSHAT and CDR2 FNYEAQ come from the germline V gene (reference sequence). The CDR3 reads CASSYSNKDATNEKLFF. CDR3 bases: TGTGCTAGCTCCTACAGCAACAAAGACGCAACTAATGAAAAACTGTTTTTT.

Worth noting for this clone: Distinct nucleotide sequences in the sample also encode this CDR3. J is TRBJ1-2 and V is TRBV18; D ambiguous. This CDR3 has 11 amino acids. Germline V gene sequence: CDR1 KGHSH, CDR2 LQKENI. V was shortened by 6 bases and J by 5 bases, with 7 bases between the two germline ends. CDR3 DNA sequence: TGTGCCAGCTCTCCAGAGTATGGCTACACCTTC. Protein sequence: CASSPEYGYTF.

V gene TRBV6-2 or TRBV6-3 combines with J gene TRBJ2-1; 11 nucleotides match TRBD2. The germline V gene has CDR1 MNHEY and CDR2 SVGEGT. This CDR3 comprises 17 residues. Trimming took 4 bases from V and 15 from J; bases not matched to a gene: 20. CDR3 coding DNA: TGTGCCAGCAGTTTAGCGGGAGGGCTTTATGGTATAGGGACTCGGTTCTTC. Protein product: CASSLAGGLYGIGTRFF.

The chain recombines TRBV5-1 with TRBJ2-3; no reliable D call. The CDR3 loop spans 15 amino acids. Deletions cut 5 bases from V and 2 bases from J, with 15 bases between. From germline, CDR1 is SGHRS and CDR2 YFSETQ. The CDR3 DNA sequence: TGCGCCAGCAGAGCTGACACGCCGATCACAGATACGCAGTATTTT. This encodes CASRADTPITDTQYF.

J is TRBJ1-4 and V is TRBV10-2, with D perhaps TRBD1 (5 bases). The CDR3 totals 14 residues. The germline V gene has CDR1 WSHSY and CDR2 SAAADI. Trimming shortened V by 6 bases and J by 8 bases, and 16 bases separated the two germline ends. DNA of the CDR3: TGCGCCAGCAGCGATGACAGCGTAGGAGAAAAACTGTTTTTT. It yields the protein CASSDDSVGEKLFF.